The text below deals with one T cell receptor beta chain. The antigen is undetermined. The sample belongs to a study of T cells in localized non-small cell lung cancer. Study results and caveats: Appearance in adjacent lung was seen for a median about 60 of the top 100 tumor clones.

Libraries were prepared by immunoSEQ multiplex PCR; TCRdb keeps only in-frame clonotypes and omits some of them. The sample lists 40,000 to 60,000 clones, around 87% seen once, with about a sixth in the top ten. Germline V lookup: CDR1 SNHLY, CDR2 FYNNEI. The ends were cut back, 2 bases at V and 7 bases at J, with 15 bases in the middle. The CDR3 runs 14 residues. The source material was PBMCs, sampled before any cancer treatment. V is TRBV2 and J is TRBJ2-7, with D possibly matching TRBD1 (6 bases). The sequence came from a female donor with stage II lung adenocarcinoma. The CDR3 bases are TGTGCCAGCAGTGAAAGGTCGCAGGGGATAGAGCAGTACTTC. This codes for CASSERSQGIEQYF. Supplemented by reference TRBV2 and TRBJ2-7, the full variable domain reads EPEVTQTPSHQVTQMGQEVILRCVPISNHLYFYWYRQILGQKVEFLVSFYNNEISEKSEIFDDQFSVERPDGSNFTLKIRSTKLEDSAMYFCASSERSQGIEQYFGPGTRLTVT.